Below are 19 T cell receptor beta chains sequenced from a single sample in a study of identical twins. Each CDR3 protein gets one entry after TCRdb re-called the 5' RACE reads with MiXCR. The data show about 260,000 distinct CDR3 sequences, approximately 7% seen once. The same data also went into a second study, on yellow fever vaccine responses in identical twins.

The specimen sequenced was memory (CD45RO+) T cells sorted from blood. The source of these receptors is a woman aged 18-29 years in good health.

The chain uses TRBV2 and TRBJ1-1; maybe TRBD1 (6 bases). The CDR3 is 15 residues long. Per the germline V gene, CDR1 is SNHLY and CDR2 is FYNNEI. Trimming cost V 4 bases and J 0 bases, with 12 bases left between them. The CDR3 reads CASSGTDSMNTEAFF. Written as DNA, the CDR3 is TGTGCCAGCAGTGGAACGGACAGCATGAACACTGAAGCTTTCTTT.

This clonotype was seen only a few times. The chain has TRBV7-8 and TRBJ2-3; TRBD2 matches 10 bases. CDR1 is SGHVS, CDR2 FQNEAQ, per germline. The CDR3 length is 16 residues. V shed 4 bases and J 5 bases; nucleotides not matched to a gene: 9. CDR3 bases: TGTGCCAGCAGCTCCAGGGCTAGCGGGGGCGGAGATACGCAGTATTTT. It yields the protein CASSSRASGGGDTQYF.

This clonotype was found a few times. DNA for the CDR3: TGTGCCAGCAGCTCTAAAACAGGATTCGAGACCCAGTACTTC. It codes for CASSSKTGFETQYF. The V and J genes are TRBV7-8 and TRBJ2-5; perhaps TRBD1 as D (5 bases). The CDR3 extends over 14 amino acids. CDR1 is SGHVS, CDR2 FQNEAQ, per germline. The V gene lost 4 bases and the J gene lost 5 bases, with 14 bases spanning the gap.

The chain has TRBV6-4 and TRBJ2-3; TRBD1 aligns across 8 bases. V was pared by 3 bases and J by 0 bases, with 5 bases of the junction left unmatched. Looked up from germline, CDR1 is MRHNA and CDR2 is SNTAGT. This CDR3 is built from 16 residues. CDR3 amino acids: CASSEITGGSTDTQYF. Here the CDR3 DNA reads TGTGCCAGCAGTGAAATTACAGGGGGAAGCACAGATACGCAGTATTTT.

The rearrangement uses TRBV6-1 and TRBJ1-3; D gene unclear. The CDR3 length is 15 residues. V lost 2 bases to trimming and J lost 4 bases, with 12 bases between them. Germline values: CDR1 MNHNS, CDR2 SASEGT. The CDR3 loop reads CASSERALGGNTIYF. CDR3 DNA sequence: TGTGCCAGCAGTGAACGGGCCTTAGGAGGAAACACCATATATTTT.

This chain links TRBV6-1 with TRBJ2-7; 8 positions agree with TRBD1. The J segment lost 6 bases and the V segment lost 4 bases, leaving 8 bases of the junction unmatched. Germline loops: CDR1 MNHNS, CDR2 SASEGT. This CDR3 is 14 amino acids long. CDR3 amino acids: CASSAGQGNIEQYV. The CDR3 bases are TGTGCCAGCAGTGCCGGACAGGGTAACATCGAGCAGTACGTC.

This clonotype has more than one count but fewer than ten. V usage is TRBV5-5 and J usage is TRBJ2-5, with 8 bases matching TRBD1. This CDR3 contains 15 residues. Germline assignment: CDR1 SGHKS and CDR2 YYEKEE (reference sequence). V lost 0 bases, J lost 3 bases, and 4 bases stayed unmatched. DNA for the CDR3: TGTGCCAGCAGCTTGGGGACAGGGCTTAAAGAGACCCAGTACTTC. This translates into CASSLGTGLKETQYF.

This clonotype has more than one count but fewer than ten. The V call is TRBV28, the J call TRBJ2-3; unclear D gene. The germline gives CDR1 MDHEN, CDR2 SYDVKM. The CDR3 runs to 18 residues. V dropped 5 bases and J dropped 5 bases, with 26 bases sitting between them. Here the CDR3 reads CASSPGSLDLGWGDTQYF. As DNA, the CDR3 is TGTGCCAGCAGTCCCGGCTCCCTTGATTTGGGCTGGGGAGATACGCAGTATTTT.

This clonotype has just a few counts. This chain connects TRBV12-3 or TRBV12-4 to TRBJ2-7; 8 positions match TRBD2. The CDR3 consists of 12 residues. With 6 bases clipped from V and 7 bases from J, the junction kept 5 bases outside the gene matches. CDR3 bases: TGTGCCAGCAGCCGACTAGCGAGTGAGCAGTACTTC. Its translation is CASSRLASEQYF.

This clonotype was observed many times. This chain links TRBV10-2 with TRBJ2-5, with D possibly matching TRBD1 (6 bases). The germline CDR1 and CDR2 sequences are WSHSY and SAAADI. The CDR3 runs 14 residues. The V gene lost 4 bases and the J gene lost 5 bases, with 14 bases spanning the gap. CDR3 DNA sequence: TGCGCCAGCAGTGGGGACATCCTCGGGGAGACCCAGTACTTC. It yields the protein CASSGDILGETQYF.

The chain combines TRBV28 with TRBJ2-5; D is undetermined. The CDR3 length is 14 residues. V was pared by 5 bases and J by 3 bases, with 13 bases between. Germline CDR1 is MDHEN and CDR2 is SYDVKM. This chain's CDR3 is CASSLTSLEETQYF. For the CDR3, the DNA is TGTGCCAGCAGTCTTACGTCTCTCGAAGAGACCCAGTACTTC.

DNA of the CDR3: TGTGCCAGCACCTCGACAGGGTCCTACGAGCAGTACTTC. Its protein is CASTSTGSYEQYF. The chain links TRBV6-6 to TRBJ2-7; 7 nucleotides agree with TRBD1. CDR1 MNHNY and CDR2 SVGAGI come from the germline V gene (reference sequence). CDR3 length equals 13 residues. V trimming: 7 bases; J trimming: 1 base; junction bases outside the gene matches: 4.

This clonotype was observed at least ten times. This chain connects TRBV10-3 to TRBJ1-1; tentative D call: TRBD1 (6 bases). Per the germline V gene, CDR1 is ENHRY and CDR2 is SYGVKD. V was clipped by 3 bases and J by 5 bases, with 16 bases between them. The CDR3 has 15 residues. The CDR3 protein is CAISDQQGLGTEAFF. CDR3 nucleotides: TGTGCCATCAGTGACCAACAGGGTTTGGGTACTGAAGCTTTCTTT.

The rearrangement links TRBV3-1 to TRBJ2-3; 13 bases match TRBD2. Trimming removed 5 bases from V and 0 bases from J; junction bases left unmatched: 8. Germline V CDR1 and CDR2: LGHDT, YNNKEL (reference sequence). The CDR3 totals 18 residues. CDR3 nucleotide sequence: TGTGCCAGCAGCATGGGACTAGCGGGACCAACTAGCACAGATACGCAGTATTTT. Its translation is CASSMGLAGPTSTDTQYF.

This clonotype was counted at least ten times. This sequence joins TRBV7-2 and TRBJ1-1; weak D call: TRBD1 (5 bases). In germline, CDR1 is SGHTA, CDR2 FQGNSA. There are 14 residues in the CDR3. Between the trimmed V and J ends, which lost 2 bases and 8 bases, there was a span of 15 bases. This CDR3 is CASSLIGAAAEAFF. The CDR3 nucleotides read TGTGCCAGCAGCTTAATAGGGGCAGCGGCGGAAGCTTTCTTT.

This clonotype occurred a few times. The chain recombines TRBV6-1 with TRBJ2-5; D remains unclear. Trimming shortened V by 3 bases and J by 7 bases, and 3 bases separated the two germline ends. This CDR3 is 10 amino acids long. Germline V lookup: CDR1 MNHNS, CDR2 SASEGT. The CDR3 region has the DNA TGTGCCAGCAGTGACGGGACCCAGTACTTC. Translation gives CASSDGTQYF.

This chain connects TRBV20-1 to TRBJ2-7; no definite D call. The germline V and J ends were trimmed by 4 bases and 4 bases, with 11 bases remaining between them. The CDR3 totals 12 residues. From germline, CDR1 is DFQATT and CDR2 SNEGSKA (reference sequence). The CDR3 nucleotides are TGCAGTGCTAATCTGGGTTTTTACGAGCAGTACTTC. Its protein is CSANLGFYEQYF.

This clonotype turned up a few times. V and J are TRBV7-6 and TRBJ2-5; D is possibly TRBD1 or TRBD2 (5 bases each). The CDR3 has 17 amino acids. Deletions cut 5 bases from V and 3 bases from J, with 22 bases between. Germline V gene sequence: CDR1 SGHVS, CDR2 FNYEAQ. Here the CDR3 reads CASSLLWPGHLEETQYF. Here the CDR3 DNA reads TGTGCCAGCAGCCTATTATGGCCGGGGCATCTCGAAGAGACCCAGTACTTC.

This clonotype has only a few counts. The rearrangement uses TRBV15 and TRBJ2-1, with 8 positions matching TRBD2. CDR3 length: 13 residues. Trimming took 2 bases from V and 9 from J; bases not matched to a gene: 3. Germline CDR1 LNHNV, CDR2 YYDKDF (reference sequence). CDR3 nucleotide sequence: TGTGCCACCAGCAGACCGGGGGGGGCTGAGCAGTTCTTC. It translates to CATSRPGGAEQFF. The complete variable domain, with remaining parts taken from reference TRBV15 and TRBJ2-1, reads DAMVIQNPRYQVTQFGKPVTLSCSQTLNHNVMYWYQQKSSQAPKLLFHYYDKDFNNEADTPDNFQSRRPNTSFCFLDIRSPGLGDTAMYLCATSRPGGAEQFFGPGTRLTVL.